This T cell receptor beta chain was observed in a study of neurological immune-mediated disorders. This clonotype was detected many times. Its antigen remains unidentified. TCRdb analysed the 5' RACE reads with MiXCR anew, one entry per CDR3 protein. The top ten hold 1% to 1.5% of the sample, which has 95,000 to 150,000 distinct CDR3 sequences, roughly 3.2% seen once. The CDR3 sequence is 12 residues long. In germline, CDR1 is SGHRS, CDR2 YFSETQ. Trimming shortened V by 4 bases and J by 1 base, and 6 bases separated the two germline ends. General study results and limits: On phylogenetic grouping, the repertoires of 18 of 34 multiple sclerosis patients fell within one related-CDR3 cluster, constituting a possible signature.

The TCR sequence derives from a young woman with multiple sclerosis. This chain links TRBV5-1 with TRBJ2-7; D unclear. The sequencing input was PBMCs. The CDR3 here is CASSKTSYEQYF. The DNA for the CDR3 is TGCGCCAGCAGCAAAACGTCCTACGAGCAGTACTTC.